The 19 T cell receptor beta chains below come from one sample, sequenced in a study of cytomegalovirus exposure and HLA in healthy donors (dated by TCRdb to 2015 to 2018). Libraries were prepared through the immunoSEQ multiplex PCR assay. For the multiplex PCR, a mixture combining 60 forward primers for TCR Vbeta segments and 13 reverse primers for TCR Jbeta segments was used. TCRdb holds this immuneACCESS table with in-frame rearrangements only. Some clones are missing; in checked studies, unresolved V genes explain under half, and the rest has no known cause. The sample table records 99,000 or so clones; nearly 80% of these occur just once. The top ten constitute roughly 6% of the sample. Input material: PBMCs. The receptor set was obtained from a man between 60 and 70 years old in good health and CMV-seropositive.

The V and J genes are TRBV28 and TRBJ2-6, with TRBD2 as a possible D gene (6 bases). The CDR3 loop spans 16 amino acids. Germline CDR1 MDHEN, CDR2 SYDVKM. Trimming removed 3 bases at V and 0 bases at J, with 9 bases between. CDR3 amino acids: CASSLGEASGANVLTF. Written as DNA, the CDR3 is TGTGCCAGCAGTTTGGGGGAGGCCTCTGGGGCCAACGTCCTGACTTTC.

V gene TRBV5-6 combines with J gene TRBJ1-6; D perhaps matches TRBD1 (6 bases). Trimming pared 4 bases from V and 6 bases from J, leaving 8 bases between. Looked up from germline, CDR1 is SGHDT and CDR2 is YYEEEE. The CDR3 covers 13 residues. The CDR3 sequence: CASSTRGNSPLHF. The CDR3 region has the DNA TGTGCCAGCAGCACCAGGGGTAATTCACCCCTCCACTTT.

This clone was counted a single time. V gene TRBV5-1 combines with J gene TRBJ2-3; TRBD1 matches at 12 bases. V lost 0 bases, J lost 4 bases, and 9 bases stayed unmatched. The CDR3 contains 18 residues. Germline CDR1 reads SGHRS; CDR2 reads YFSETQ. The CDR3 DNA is TGCGCCAGCAGCTTGGCCCCGGGACAGGGGGCGAGCGCAGATACGCAGTATTTT. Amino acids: CASSLAPGQGASADTQYF. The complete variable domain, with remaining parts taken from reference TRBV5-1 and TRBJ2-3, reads KAGVTQTPRYLIKTRGQQVTLSCSPISGHRSVSWYQQTPGQGLQFLFEYFSETQRNKGNFPGRFSGRQFSNSRSEMNVSTLELGDSALYLCASSLAPGQGASADTQYFGPGTRLTVL.

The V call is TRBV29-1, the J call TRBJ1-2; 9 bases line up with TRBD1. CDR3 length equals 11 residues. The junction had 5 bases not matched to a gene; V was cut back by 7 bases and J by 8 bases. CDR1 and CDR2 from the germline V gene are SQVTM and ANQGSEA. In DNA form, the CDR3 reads TGCAGCGCAGGGACAGGGTGGGGCTACACCTTC. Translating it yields CSAGTGWGYTF.

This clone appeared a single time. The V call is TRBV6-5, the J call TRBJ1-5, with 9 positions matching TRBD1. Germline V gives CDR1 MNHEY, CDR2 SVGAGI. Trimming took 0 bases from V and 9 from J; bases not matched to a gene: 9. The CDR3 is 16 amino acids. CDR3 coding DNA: TGTGCCAGCAGTTACTCCTCGGACAGGGGCGAGTGGCCCCAGCATTTT. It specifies CASSYSSDRGEWPQHF.

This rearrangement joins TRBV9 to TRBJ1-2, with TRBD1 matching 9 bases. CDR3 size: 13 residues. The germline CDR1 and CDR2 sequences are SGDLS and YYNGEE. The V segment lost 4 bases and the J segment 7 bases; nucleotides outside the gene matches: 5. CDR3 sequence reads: CASSPGQGSGYTF. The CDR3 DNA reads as TGTGCCAGCAGCCCGGGACAGGGATCTGGCTACACCTTC.

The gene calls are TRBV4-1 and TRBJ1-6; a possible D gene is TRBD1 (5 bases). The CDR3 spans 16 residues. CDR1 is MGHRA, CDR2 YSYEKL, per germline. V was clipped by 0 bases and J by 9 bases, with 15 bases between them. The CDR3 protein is CASSQEGRGGISPLHF. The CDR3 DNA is TGCGCCAGCAGCCAAGAGGGGAGGGGAGGAATTTCACCCCTCCACTTT.

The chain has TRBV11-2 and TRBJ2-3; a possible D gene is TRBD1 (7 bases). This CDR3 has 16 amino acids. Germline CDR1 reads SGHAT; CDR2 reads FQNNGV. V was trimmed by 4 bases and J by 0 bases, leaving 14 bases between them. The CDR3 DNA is TGTGCCAGCAGCTCCCTACAGGGGACTAGCACAGATACGCAGTATTTT. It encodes CASSSLQGTSTDTQYF.

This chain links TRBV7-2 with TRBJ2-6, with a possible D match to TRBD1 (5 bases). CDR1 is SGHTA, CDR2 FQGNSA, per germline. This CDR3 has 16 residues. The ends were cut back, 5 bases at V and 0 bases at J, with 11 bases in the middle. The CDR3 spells CASSARQSSGANVLTF. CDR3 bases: TGTGCCAGCAGCGCTCGACAGAGCTCTGGGGCCAACGTCCTGACTTTC. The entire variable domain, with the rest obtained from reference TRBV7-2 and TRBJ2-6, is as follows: GAGVSQSPSNKVTEKGKDVELRCDPISGHTALYWYRQSLGQGLEFLIYFQGNSAPDKSGLPSDRFSAERTGGSVSTLTIQRTQQEDSAVYLCASSARQSSGANVLTFGAGSRLTVL.

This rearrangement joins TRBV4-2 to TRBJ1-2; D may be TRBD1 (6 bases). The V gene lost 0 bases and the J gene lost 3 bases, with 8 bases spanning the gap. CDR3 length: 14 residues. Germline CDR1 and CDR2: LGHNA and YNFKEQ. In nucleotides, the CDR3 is TGTGCCAGCAGCCAAGATAAGGGGGACTATGGCTACACCTTC. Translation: CASSQDKGDYGYTF.

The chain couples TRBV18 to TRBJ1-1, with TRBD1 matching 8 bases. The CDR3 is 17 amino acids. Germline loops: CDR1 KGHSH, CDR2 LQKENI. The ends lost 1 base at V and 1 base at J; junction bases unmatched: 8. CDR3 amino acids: CASSPLGTGGRNTEAFF. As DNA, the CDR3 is TGTGCCAGCTCACCACTGGGGACAGGTGGAAGGAACACTGAAGCTTTCTTT. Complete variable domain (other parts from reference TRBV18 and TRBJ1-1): NAGVMQNPRHLVRRRGQEARLRCSPMKGHSHVYWYRQLPEEGLKFMVYLQKENIIDESGMPKERFSAEFPKEGPSILRIQQVVRGDSAAYFCASSPLGTGGRNTEAFFGQGTRLTVV.

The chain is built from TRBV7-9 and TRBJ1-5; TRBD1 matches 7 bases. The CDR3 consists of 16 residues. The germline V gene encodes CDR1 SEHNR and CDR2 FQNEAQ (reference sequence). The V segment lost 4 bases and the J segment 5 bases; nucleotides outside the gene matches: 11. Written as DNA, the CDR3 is TGTGCCAGCAGCTCTCACCTTTTCGGGACAGATCAGCCCCAGCATTTT. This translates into CASSSHLFGTDQPQHF.

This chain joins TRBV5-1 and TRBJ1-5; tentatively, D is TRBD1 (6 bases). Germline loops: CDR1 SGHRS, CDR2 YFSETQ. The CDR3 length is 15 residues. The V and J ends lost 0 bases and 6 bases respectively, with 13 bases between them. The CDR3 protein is CASSLGEGVFQPQHF. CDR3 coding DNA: TGCGCCAGCAGCTTGGGTGAGGGGGTTTTTCAGCCCCAGCATTTT.

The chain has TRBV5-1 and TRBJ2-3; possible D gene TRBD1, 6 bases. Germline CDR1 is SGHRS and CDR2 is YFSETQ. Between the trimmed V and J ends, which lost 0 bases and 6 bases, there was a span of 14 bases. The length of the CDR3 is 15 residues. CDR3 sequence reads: CASSLDRVNMDTQYF. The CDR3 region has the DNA TGCGCCAGCAGCTTGGACAGGGTGAATATGGATACGCAGTATTTT.

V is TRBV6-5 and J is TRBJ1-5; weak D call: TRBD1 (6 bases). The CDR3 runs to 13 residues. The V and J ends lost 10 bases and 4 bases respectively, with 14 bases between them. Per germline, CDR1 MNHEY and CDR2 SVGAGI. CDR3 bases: TGTGCCACCCTAGACAGGATTAATCAGCCCCAGCATTTT. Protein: CATLDRINQPQHF.

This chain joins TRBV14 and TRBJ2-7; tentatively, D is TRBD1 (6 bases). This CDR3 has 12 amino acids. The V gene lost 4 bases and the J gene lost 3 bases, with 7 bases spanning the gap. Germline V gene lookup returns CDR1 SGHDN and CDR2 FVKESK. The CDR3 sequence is CASSRGGYEQYF. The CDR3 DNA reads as TGTGCCAGCAGCCGAGGGGGCTACGAGCAGTACTTC.

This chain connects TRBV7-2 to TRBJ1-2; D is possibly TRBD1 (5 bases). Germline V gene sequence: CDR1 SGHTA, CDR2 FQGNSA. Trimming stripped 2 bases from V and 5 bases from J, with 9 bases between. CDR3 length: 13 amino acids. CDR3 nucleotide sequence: TGTGCCAGCAGCTTACCCGACAGTTATGGCTACACCTTC. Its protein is CASSLPDSYGYTF.

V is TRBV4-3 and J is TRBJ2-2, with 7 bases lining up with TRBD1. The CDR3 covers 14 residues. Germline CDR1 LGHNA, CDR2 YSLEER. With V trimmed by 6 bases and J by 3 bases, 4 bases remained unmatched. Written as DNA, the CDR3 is TGCGCCAGCAGACGTACAGGGGACACCGGGGAGCTGTTTTTT. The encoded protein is CASRRTGDTGELFF.

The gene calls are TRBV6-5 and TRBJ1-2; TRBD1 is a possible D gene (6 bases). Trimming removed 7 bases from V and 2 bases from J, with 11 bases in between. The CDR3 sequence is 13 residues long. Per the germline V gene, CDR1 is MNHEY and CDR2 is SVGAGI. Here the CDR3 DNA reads TGTGCCAGCACCGCGGACAGCAACTATGGCTACACCTTC. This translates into CASTADSNYGYTF.